A selection of T cell receptor beta chains follows, all from one sample in a study of OX40 agonist ivuxolimab in advanced cancers. The assay was immunoSEQ multiplex PCR, and TCRdb's table has in-frame clones only and misses some. The sample lists about 65,000 clones, around 90% occurring once. The sample here was CD4+ or CD8+ T cells sorted from blood, taken in a trial of the OX40 agonist ivuxolimab. The receptors shown here come from an adult with an advanced solid tumor such as melanoma, head and neck, liver or kidney cancer. Both conserved end residues are part of each CDR3. D genes are given only for firm matches.

D gene: NA; J gene: TRBJ2-5; V gene: TRBV6-1; CDR3 protein: CASSERPPNGQETQYF; CDR3 DNA: TGTGCCAGCAGTGAGCGGCCTCCTAACGGGCAAGAGACCCAGTACTTC
D gene: TRBD1; J gene: TRBJ2-7; V gene: TRBV9; CDR3 protein: CASSAGTGARLTSYEQYF; CDR3 DNA: TGTGCCAGCAGCGCCGGGACAGGGGCGAGGCTAACCTCCTACGAGCAGTACTTC
D gene: NA; J gene: TRBJ2-3; V gene: TRBV5-1; CDR3 protein: CASSPSGSLGLADTQYF; CDR3 DNA: TGCGCCAGCAGCCCTTCAGGGTCTCTGGGGTTAGCAGATACGCAGTATTTT
D gene: TRBD1; J gene: TRBJ2-5; V gene: TRBV2; CDR3 protein: CASQTGQETQYF; CDR3 DNA: TGTGCCAGCCAGACAGGGCAAGAGACCCAGTACTTC
D gene: TRBD2; J gene: TRBJ2-7; V gene: TRBV28; CDR3 protein: CASSTGGAPSYEQYF; CDR3 DNA: TGTGCCAGCAGTACCGGGGGGGCCCCGTCCTACGAGCAGTACTTC
D gene: TRBD1; J gene: TRBJ2-2; V gene: TRBV5-1; CDR3 protein: CASKSPTGGSGELFF; CDR3 DNA: TGCGCCAGCAAGAGCCCTACAGGGGGTAGCGGGGAGCTGTTTTTT
D gene: NA; J gene: TRBJ1-1; V gene: TRBV19; CDR3 protein: CASSSQGRNTEAFF; CDR3 DNA: TGTGCCAGTAGTTCACAGGGTAGGAACACTGAAGCTTTCTTT
D gene: TRBD1; J gene: TRBJ2-1; V gene: TRBV6-1; CDR3 protein: CASSDTGEHEQFF; CDR3 DNA: TGTGCCAGCAGTGATACAGGGGAACATGAGCAGTTCTTC
D gene: NA; J gene: TRBJ1-4; V gene: TRBV7-8; CDR3 protein: CASSSRYGGTNEKLFF; CDR3 DNA: TGTGCCAGCAGCTCCCGATATGGGGGAACTAATGAAAAACTGTTTTTT
D gene: NA; J gene: TRBJ2-7; V gene: TRBV6-5; CDR3 protein: CASSIGGAPYEQYF; CDR3 DNA: TGTGCCAGCAGCATAGGGGGGGCCCCCTACGAGCAGTACTTC
D gene: NA; J gene: TRBJ1-6; V gene: TRBV18; CDR3 protein: CASSPSRDSNSPLHF; CDR3 DNA: TGTGCCAGCTCACCCAGCAGGGATAGTAATTCACCCCTCCACTTT
D gene: NA; J gene: TRBJ1-6; V gene: TRBV27; CDR3 protein: CASSLSAGLVAPLHF; CDR3 DNA: TGTGCCAGCAGTTTATCCGCAGGGTTGGTTGCACCCCTCCACTTT
D gene: TRBD1; J gene: TRBJ2-2; V gene: TRBV19; CDR3 protein: CASSIDRQGANTGELFF; CDR3 DNA: TGTGCCAGTAGTATAGATCGACAGGGCGCGAACACCGGGGAGCTGTTTTTT
D gene: NA; J gene: TRBJ1-2; V gene: TRBV7-3; CDR3 protein: CASSLKAAGGYTF; CDR3 DNA: TGTGCCAGCAGCTTAAAGGCGGCAGGCGGCTACACCTTC
D gene: NA; J gene: TRBJ2-7; V gene: TRBV10-3; CDR3 protein: CAISDPPGSYEQYF; CDR3 DNA: TGTGCCATCAGTGACCCCCCCGGCTCCTACGAGCAGTACTTC
D gene: TRBD2; J gene: TRBJ2-3; V gene: TRBV27; CDR3 protein: CATNQGSGDTYTQYF; CDR3 DNA: TGTGCCACCAACCAGGGTAGCGGGGATACGTATACGCAGTATTTT
D gene: NA; J gene: TRBJ2-6; V gene: TRBV7-3; CDR3 protein: CASSFSPGANVLTF; CDR3 DNA: TGTGCCAGCAGCTTCTCACCGGGGGCCAACGTCCTGACTTTC
D gene: NA; J gene: TRBJ1-3; V gene: TRBV4-1; CDR3 protein: CASSQDRLLVGNTIYF; CDR3 DNA: TGCGCCAGCAGCCAAGACCGACTTTTGGTCGGAAACACCATATATTTT